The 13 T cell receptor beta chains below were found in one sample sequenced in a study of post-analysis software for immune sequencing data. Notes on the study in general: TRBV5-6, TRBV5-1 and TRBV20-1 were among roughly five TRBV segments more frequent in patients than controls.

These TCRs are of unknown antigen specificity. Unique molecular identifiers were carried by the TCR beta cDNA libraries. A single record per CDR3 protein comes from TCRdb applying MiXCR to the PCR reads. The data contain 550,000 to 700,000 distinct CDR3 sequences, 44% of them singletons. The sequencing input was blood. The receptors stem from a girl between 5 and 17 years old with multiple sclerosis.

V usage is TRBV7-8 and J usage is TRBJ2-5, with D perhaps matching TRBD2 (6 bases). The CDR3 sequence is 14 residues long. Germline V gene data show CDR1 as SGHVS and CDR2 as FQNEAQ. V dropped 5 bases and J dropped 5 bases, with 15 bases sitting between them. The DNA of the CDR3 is TGTGCCAGCAGCCCCCATGGGGGGTACGAGACCCAGTACTTC. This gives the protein CASSPHGGYETQYF.

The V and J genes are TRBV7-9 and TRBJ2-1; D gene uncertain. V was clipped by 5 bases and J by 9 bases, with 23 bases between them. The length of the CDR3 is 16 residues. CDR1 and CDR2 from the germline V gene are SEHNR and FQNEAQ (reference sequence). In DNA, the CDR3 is TGTGCCAGCAGCCATCGGCAAGGGCAGGACGACATTGAGCAGTTCTTC. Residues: CASSHRQGQDDIEQFF.

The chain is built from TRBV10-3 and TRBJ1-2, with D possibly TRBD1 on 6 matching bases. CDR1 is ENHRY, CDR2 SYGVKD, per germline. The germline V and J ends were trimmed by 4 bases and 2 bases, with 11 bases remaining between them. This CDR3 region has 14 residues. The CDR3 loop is CAISGPTGNYGYTF. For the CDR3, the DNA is TGTGCCATCAGTGGTCCAACAGGGAACTATGGCTACACCTTC.

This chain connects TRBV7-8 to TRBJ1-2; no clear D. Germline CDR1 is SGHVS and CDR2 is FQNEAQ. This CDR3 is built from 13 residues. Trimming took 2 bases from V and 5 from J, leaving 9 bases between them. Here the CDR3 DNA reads TGTGCCAGCAGCTTACAGGAACTTTATGGCTACACCTTC. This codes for CASSLQELYGYTF. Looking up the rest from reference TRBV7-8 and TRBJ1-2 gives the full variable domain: GAGVSQSPRYKVAKRGQDVALRCDPISGHVSLFWYQQALGQGPEFLTYFQNEAQLDKSGLPSDRFFAERPEGSVSTLKIQRTQQEDSAVYLCASSLQELYGYTFGSGTRLTVV.

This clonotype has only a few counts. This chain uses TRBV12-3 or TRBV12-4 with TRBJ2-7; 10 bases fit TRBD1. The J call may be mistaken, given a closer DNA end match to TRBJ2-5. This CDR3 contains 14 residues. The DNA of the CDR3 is TGTGCCAGCAGATGGACAGGGGGGACGGAGACCCAGTACTTC. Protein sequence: CASRWTGGTETQYF.

CDR3 DNA sequence: TGCGCCAGCAGGCGGGAGCCGGATTACAATGAGCAGTACTTC. Translating gives CASRREPDYNEQYF. The rearrangement joins TRBV5-1 to TRBJ2-5; 7 bases fit TRBD2. The CDR3 extends over 14 amino acids. V lost 5 bases, J lost 11 bases, and 15 bases stayed unmatched. The germline V gene encodes CDR1 SGHRS and CDR2 YFSETQ.

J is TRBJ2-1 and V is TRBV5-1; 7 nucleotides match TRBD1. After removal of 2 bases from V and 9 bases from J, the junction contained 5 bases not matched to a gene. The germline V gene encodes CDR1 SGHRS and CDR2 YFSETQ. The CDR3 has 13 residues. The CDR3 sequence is CASSFGAGGEQFF. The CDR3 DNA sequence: TGCGCCAGCAGCTTTGGGGCAGGGGGTGAGCAGTTCTTC.

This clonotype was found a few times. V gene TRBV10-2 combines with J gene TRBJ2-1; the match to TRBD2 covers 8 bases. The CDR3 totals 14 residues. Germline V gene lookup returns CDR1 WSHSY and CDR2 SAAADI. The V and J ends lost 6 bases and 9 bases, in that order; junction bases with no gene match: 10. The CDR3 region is CASSAGGGNREQFF. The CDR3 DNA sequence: TGCGCCAGCAGCGCGGGCGGGGGGAATCGTGAGCAGTTCTTC.

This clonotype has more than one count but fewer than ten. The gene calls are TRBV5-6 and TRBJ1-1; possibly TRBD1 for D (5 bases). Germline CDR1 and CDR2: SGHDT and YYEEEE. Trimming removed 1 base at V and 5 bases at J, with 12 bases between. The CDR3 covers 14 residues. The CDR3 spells CASSLFGRGTEAFF. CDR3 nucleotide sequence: TGTGCCAGCAGCTTGTTTGGGCGGGGGACTGAAGCTTTCTTT.

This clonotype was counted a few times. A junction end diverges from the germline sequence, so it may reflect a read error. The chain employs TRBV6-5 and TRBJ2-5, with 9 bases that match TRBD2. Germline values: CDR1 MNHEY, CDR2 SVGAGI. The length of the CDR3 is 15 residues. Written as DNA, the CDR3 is TGTGCCAGCAGTTTGCAAGGTAGCGGGAGAGAGGCCCAGTACTTC. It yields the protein CASSLQGSGREAQYF.

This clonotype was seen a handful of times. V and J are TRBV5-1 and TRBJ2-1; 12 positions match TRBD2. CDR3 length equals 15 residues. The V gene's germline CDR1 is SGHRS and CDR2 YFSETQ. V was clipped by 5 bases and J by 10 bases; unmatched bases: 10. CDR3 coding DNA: TGCGCCAGCAGGGTTGCTAGCGGGGGGGCCGGGGAGCAGTTCTTC. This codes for CASRVASGGAGEQFF. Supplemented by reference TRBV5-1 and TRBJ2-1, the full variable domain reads KAGVTQTPRYLIKTRGQQVTLSCSPISGHRSVSWYQQTPGQGLQFLFEYFSETQRNKGNFPGRFSGRQFSNSRSEMNVSTLELGDSALYLCASRVASGGAGEQFFGPGTRLTVL.

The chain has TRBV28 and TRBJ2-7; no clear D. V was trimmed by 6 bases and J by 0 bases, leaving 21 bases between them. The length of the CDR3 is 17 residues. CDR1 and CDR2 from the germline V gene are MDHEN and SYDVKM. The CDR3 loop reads CASRQLGPPKGSYEQYF. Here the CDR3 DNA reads TGTGCCAGCAGGCAACTTGGTCCCCCCAAAGGCTCCTACGAGCAGTACTTC.

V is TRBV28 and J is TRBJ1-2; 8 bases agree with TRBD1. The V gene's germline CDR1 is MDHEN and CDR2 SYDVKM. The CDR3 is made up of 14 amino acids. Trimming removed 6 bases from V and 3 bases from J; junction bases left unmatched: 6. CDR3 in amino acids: CASSSGGADYGYTF. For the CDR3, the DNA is TGTGCCAGCAGCTCAGGGGGCGCGGACTATGGCTACACCTTC.